The 16 T cell receptor beta chains below were found in one sample sequenced in a study of blood T cell repertoires in COVID-19. Libraries were prepared by immunoSEQ multiplex PCR; TCRdb keeps only in-frame clonotypes and omits some of them. The sample includes about 50,000 clones, approximately 85% of them seen just once. The sample comprised peripheral blood. These receptors came from a human donor in a cohort sampled during active COVID-19. The donor label of this sample is uncertain.

The V call is TRBV5-1, the J call TRBJ1-5, with 7 bases lining up with TRBD1. J lost 7 bases, V lost 4 bases, and 11 bases had no gene match. The CDR3 runs to 15 residues. The germline V gene has CDR1 SGHRS and CDR2 YFSETQ. CDR3 sequence: CASSPTGARNQPQHF. DNA for the CDR3: TGCGCCAGCAGCCCCACAGGGGCCCGAAACCAGCCCCAGCATTTT.

J is TRBJ2-4 and V is TRBV15, with 8 bases fitting TRBD2. V was clipped by 0 bases and J by 2 bases; unmatched bases: 15. Germline CDR1 reads LNHNV; CDR2 reads YYDKDF (reference sequence). The CDR3 has 20 amino acids. The CDR3: CATSRDSPVLAGGSKNIQYF. The CDR3 DNA follows: TGTGCCACCAGCAGAGATAGTCCAGTGTTGGCGGGGGGCTCCAAAAACATTCAGTACTTC.

The gene calls are TRBV6-6 and TRBJ1-5, with 7 positions matching TRBD1. The CDR3 length is 17 residues. From germline, CDR1 is MNHNY and CDR2 SVGAGI (reference sequence). After removal of 5 bases from V and 2 bases from J, the junction contained 12 bases not matched to a gene. The CDR3 DNA is TGTGCCAGCAGTCCCAGGTCTCACAGGGGCGGCAATCAGCCCCAGCATTTT. The encoded protein is CASSPRSHRGGNQPQHF.

This chain joins TRBV2 and TRBJ2-1; the D is unclear. The ends were cut back, 6 bases at V and 0 bases at J, with 9 bases in the middle. Germline lookup yields CDR1 SNHLY and CDR2 FYNNEI. This CDR3 comprises 14 residues. The CDR3 sequence: CASRQASSYNEQFF. The CDR3 DNA reads as TGTGCCAGCAGGCAAGCGAGCTCCTACAATGAGCAGTTCTTC.

V usage is TRBV7-3 and J usage is TRBJ2-1, with 11 bases lining up with TRBD2. CDR3 length equals 14 residues. Germline V lookup: CDR1 SGHTA, CDR2 FQGTGA. Unmatched junction bases numbered 6, after V lost 5 bases and J lost 9 bases. The CDR3 reads CASSISGGATEQFF. The CDR3, as DNA: TGTGCCAGCAGCATTAGCGGGGGGGCGACTGAGCAGTTCTTC.

The chain is built from TRBV27 and TRBJ1-2, with TRBD1 identical over 7 bases. Germline values: CDR1 MNHEY, CDR2 SMNVEV (reference sequence). V lost 5 bases to trimming and J lost 2 bases; unmatched junction nucleotides: 8. This CDR3 is built from 15 residues. As DNA, the CDR3 is TGTGCCAGCAGTCCAACACCGACAGGGAACTATGGCTACACCTTC. Translating it yields CASSPTPTGNYGYTF.

V usage is TRBV11-2 and J usage is TRBJ1-2; D is undetermined. The CDR3 covers 15 residues. Germline CDR1 reads SGHAT; CDR2 reads FQNNGV. V lost 5 bases to trimming and J lost 2 bases, with 15 bases between them. This chain's CDR3 is CASSPLNRGNYGYTF. The DNA of the CDR3 is TGTGCCAGCAGCCCCCTGAACCGAGGAAACTATGGCTACACCTTC.

This chain uses TRBV28 with TRBJ2-7; 8 nucleotides align to TRBD2. The V gene's germline CDR1 is MDHEN and CDR2 SYDVKM. Trimming took 7 bases from V and 2 from J; bases not matched to a gene: 7. The CDR3 has 14 amino acids. The CDR3 is CASKPGTSTYEQYF. Written as DNA, the CDR3 is TGTGCCAGCAAACCCGGGACTAGTACCTACGAGCAGTACTTC.

The chain uses TRBV5-1 and TRBJ2-2; 12 bases agree with TRBD2. The junction had 8 bases not matched to a gene; V was cut back by 4 bases and J by 7 bases. From germline, CDR1 is SGHRS and CDR2 YFSETQ. The CDR3 covers 16 residues. The DNA for the CDR3 is TGCGCCAGCAGCCCCCGGACTAGCGGGGTGGTCGGGGAGCTGTTTTTT. Its translation: CASSPRTSGVVGELFF.

This chain connects TRBV21-1 to TRBJ1-6. TRBV21-1 is tagged as a pseudogene. CDR3 size: 15 residues. CDR3 amino acids: CASSGEWGVLSPLHF. The DNA for the CDR3 is TGTGCCAGCAGCGGCGAGTGGGGGGTCCTATCTCCCCTCCACTTT.

The chain has TRBV5-1 and TRBJ2-5; 9 nucleotides match TRBD2. The germline CDR1 and CDR2 sequences are SGHRS and YFSETQ. The CDR3 loop spans 14 amino acids. J gave up 5 bases and V 5 bases, and 7 bases lay outside the gene matches. The CDR3 reads CASSKRGAQETQYF. The CDR3 DNA sequence: TGCGCCAGCAGTAAGCGGGGGGCCCAGGAGACCCAGTACTTC.

The V gene is TRBV7-3, the J gene TRBJ2-5, with D uncertain. Germline lookup yields CDR1 SGHTA and CDR2 FQGTGA. CDR3 length: 13 amino acids. V was clipped by 5 bases and J by 3 bases, with 10 bases between them. The CDR3 region is CASSAAMKETQYF. DNA for the CDR3: TGTGCCAGCAGCGCCGCGATGAAAGAGACCCAGTACTTC.

The chain is built from TRBV27 and TRBJ2-7, with 12 bases matching TRBD2. This CDR3 has 16 residues. Germline V CDR1 and CDR2: MNHEY, SMNVEV (reference sequence). V gave up 5 bases and J gave up 2 bases; unmatched junction bases: 7. The CDR3 reads CASSKRLAGVAYEQYF. The CDR3 DNA reads as TGTGCCAGCAGTAAAAGACTAGCGGGGGTTGCCTACGAGCAGTACTTC.

This sequence joins TRBV5-1 and TRBJ1-4; tentatively, D is TRBD1 (6 bases). This CDR3 is 15 amino acids long. The germline V gene has CDR1 SGHRS and CDR2 YFSETQ. Trimming took off 0 bases at V and 5 bases at J, with 11 bases between the two ends. DNA for the CDR3: TGCGCCAGCAGCTTGGAAGGGACACAGAATGAAAAACTGTTTTTT. Protein: CASSLEGTQNEKLFF.

This chain links TRBV14 with TRBJ1-2; D is ambiguous. Germline lookup yields CDR1 SGHDN and CDR2 FVKESK. The ends were cut back, 1 base at V and 1 base at J, with 10 bases in the middle. The CDR3 is made up of 15 amino acids. In DNA, the CDR3 is TGTGCCAGCAGCCAAGTCCCTGGCAGTAACTATGGCTACACCTTC. Protein product: CASSQVPGSNYGYTF.

The rearrangement uses TRBV12-3 or TRBV12-4 and TRBJ2-5; D unclear. Trimming removed 5 bases from V and 3 bases from J, with 4 bases in between. The CDR3 loop spans 11 amino acids. CDR3 nucleotides: TGTGCCAGCAGTATCAAAGAGACCCAGTACTTC. Amino acid sequence: CASSIKETQYF.